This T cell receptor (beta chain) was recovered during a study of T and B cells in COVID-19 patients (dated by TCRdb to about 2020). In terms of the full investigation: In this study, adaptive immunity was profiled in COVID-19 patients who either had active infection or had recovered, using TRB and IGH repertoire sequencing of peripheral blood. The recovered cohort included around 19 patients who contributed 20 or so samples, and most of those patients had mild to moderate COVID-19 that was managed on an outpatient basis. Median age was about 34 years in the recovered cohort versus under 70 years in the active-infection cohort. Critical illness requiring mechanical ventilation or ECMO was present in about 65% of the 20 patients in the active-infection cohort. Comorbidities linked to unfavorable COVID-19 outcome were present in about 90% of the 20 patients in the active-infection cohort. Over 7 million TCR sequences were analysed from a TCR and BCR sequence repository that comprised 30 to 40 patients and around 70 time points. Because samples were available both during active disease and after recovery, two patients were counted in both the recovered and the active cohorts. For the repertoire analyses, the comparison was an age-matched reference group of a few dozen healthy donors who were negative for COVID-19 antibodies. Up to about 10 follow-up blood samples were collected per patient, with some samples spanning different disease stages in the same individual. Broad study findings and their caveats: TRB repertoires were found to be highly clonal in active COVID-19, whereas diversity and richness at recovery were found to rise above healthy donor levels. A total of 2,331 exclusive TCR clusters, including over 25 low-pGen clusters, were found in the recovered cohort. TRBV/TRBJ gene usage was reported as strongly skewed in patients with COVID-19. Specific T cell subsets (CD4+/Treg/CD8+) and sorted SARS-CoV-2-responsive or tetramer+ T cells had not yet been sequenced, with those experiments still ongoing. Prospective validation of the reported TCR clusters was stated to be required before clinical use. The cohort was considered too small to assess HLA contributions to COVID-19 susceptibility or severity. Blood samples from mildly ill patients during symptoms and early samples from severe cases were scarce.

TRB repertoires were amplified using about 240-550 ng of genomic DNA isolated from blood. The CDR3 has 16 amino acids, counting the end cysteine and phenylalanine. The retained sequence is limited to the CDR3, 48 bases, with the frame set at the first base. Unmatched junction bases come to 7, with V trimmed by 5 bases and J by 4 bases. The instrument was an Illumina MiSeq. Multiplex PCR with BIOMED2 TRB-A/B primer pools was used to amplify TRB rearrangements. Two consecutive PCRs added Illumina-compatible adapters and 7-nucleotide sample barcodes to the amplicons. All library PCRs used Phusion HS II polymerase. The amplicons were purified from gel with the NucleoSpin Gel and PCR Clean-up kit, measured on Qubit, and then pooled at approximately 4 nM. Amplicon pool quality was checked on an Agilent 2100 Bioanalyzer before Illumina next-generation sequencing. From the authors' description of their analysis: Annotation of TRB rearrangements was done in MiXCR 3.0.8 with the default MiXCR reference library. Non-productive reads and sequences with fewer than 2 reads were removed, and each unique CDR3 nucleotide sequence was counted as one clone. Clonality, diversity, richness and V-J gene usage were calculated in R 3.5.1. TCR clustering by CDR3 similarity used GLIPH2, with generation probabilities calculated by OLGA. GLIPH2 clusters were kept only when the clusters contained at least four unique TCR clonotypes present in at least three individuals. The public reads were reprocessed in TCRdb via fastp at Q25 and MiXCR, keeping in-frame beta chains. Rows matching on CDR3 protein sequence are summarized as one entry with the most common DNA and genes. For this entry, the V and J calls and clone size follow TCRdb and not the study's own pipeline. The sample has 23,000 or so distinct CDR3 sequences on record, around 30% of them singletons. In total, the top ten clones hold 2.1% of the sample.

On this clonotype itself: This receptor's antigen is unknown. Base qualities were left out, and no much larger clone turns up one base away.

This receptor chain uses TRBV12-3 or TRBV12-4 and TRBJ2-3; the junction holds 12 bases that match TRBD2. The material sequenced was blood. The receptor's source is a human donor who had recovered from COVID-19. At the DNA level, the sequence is TGTGCCAGCAGTGTCGCTAGCGGGGGGGGAGCAGATACGCAGTATTTT. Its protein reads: CASSVASGGGADTQYF.